A single sample gave rise to the 9 T cell receptor beta chains below, sequenced in a study of identical twins. Each CDR3 protein is one row after TCRdb ran MiXCR on the 5' RACE reads. Found here are fewer than 500,000 distinct CDR3 sequences, 14% of them singletons; the top ten hold more than 0.8%. This sample also appeared in a second study, on yellow fever vaccine responses in identical twins.

The sample taken for sequencing was CD4+ T cells sorted from blood. The source is a woman between 18 and 29 years old in good health.

This clonotype was counted only a few times. The gene calls are TRBV12-3 or TRBV12-4 and TRBJ1-5; D might be TRBD1 (6 bases). This CDR3 is built from 14 residues. V lost 8 bases, J lost 1 base, and 12 bases lay in between. Here the CDR3 DNA reads TGTGCCAGCGGACTAGGGGGAAGCAATCAGCCCCAGCATTTT. This gives the protein CASGLGGSNQPQHF.

This clonotype was seen a single time. The chain carries TRBV5-1 and TRBJ2-2; 7 positions match TRBD1. V lost 6 bases and J lost 2; bases outside the gene matches: 7. The CDR3 is made up of 15 amino acids. The germline gives CDR1 SGHRS, CDR2 YFSETQ. CDR3 loop: CASTPGTVNTGELFF. CDR3 DNA: TGCGCCAGCACCCCCGGGACAGTCAACACCGGGGAGCTGTTTTTT. Supplemented by reference TRBV5-1 and TRBJ2-2, the full variable domain reads KAGVTQTPRYLIKTRGQQVTLSCSPISGHRSVSWYQQTPGQGLQFLFEYFSETQRNKGNFPGRFSGRQFSNSRSEMNVSTLELGDSALYLCASTPGTVNTGELFFGEGSRLTVL.

The genes are TRBV6-5 and TRBJ2-1, with unresolved D. The length of the CDR3 is 14 residues. V lost 0 bases and J 5 bases, leaving 8 bases between the germline ends. CDR1 is MNHEY, CDR2 SVGAGI, per germline. The chain's CDR3 is CASSYSRINNEQFF. CDR3 nucleotides: TGTGCCAGCAGTTACTCGCGGATAAACAATGAGCAGTTCTTC.

In this sample, this clonotype turned up a few times. This chain joins TRBV18 and TRBJ2-5; D remains unclear. This CDR3 region has 13 residues. Looked up from germline, CDR1 is KGHSH and CDR2 is LQKENI. V was pared by 8 bases and J by 4 bases, with 14 bases between. The CDR3 DNA follows: TGTGCCAGCCGCGAGCAGGTTCGAGAGACCCAGTACTTC. Translated: CASREQVRETQYF.

There are a few counts of this clonotype. This rearrangement joins TRBV5-1 to TRBJ2-1, with D tentatively TRBD1 (7 bases). The CDR3 loop spans 15 amino acids. Germline CDR1 is SGHRS and CDR2 is YFSETQ. V dropped 0 bases and J dropped 6 bases, with 13 bases sitting between them. CDR3 DNA: TGCGCCAGCAGCTTGGTGGCGGGACAGATCAATGAGCAGTTCTTC. It specifies CASSLVAGQINEQFF.

This clonotype turned up a few times. CDR3: CASSQTSGGLSTDTQYF. CDR3 in DNA: TGTGCCAGCAGCCAAACGTCGGGGGGCCTTAGCACAGATACGCAGTATTTT. This sequence joins TRBV4-2 and TRBJ2-3, with TRBD2 as a possible D gene (7 bases). CDR1 and CDR2 (germline): LGHNA, YNFKEQ. CDR3 length: 17 amino acids. Trimming left V 2 bases short and J 0 bases short, with 15 bases between.

The chain links TRBV20-1 to TRBJ2-1; 11 nucleotides match TRBD2. The ends lost 5 bases at V and 6 bases at J; junction bases unmatched: 9. From germline, CDR1 is DFQATT and CDR2 SNEGSKA (reference sequence). The length of the CDR3 is 15 residues. This CDR3 reads CSASPRLAGTNEQFF. The DNA for the CDR3 is TGCAGTGCTTCCCCCAGACTAGCGGGAACCAATGAGCAGTTCTTC.

This clonotype has only a few counts. This rearrangement joins TRBV9 to TRBJ1-2; TRBD1 is a possible D gene (6 bases). Per germline, CDR1 SGDLS and CDR2 YYNGEE. V was pared by 0 bases and J by 8 bases, with 17 bases between. This CDR3 spans 15 amino acids. CDR3 loop: CASSVGSRGLGGYTF. The CDR3 DNA is TGTGCCAGCAGCGTAGGTAGTCGGGGGCTCGGAGGCTACACCTTC.

The chain links TRBV6-1 to TRBJ1-5, with a weak D call TRBD1 (6 bases). Germline V gene sequence: CDR1 MNHNS, CDR2 SASEGT. The CDR3 contains 14 residues. Trimming took off 2 bases at V and 6 bases at J, with 11 bases between the two ends. CDR3 sequence (DNA): TGTGCCAGCAGTGAAACCAGGGGCGGTCAGCCCCAGCATTTT. Translated, it gives CASSETRGGQPQHF.